This T cell receptor beta chain emerged from a study of T cells expressing NK-cell markers (TCRdb year 2020). For context, the study as a whole: Eight or nine donors provided sorted CD3+CD56+NKG2C+, CD3+CD56+NKG2C- and CD3+CD56-NKG2C+ T-cell subsets, whose TCR beta-chain repertoires were profiled. Among the eight sequenced donors, seven were HCMV-seropositive and one was HCMV-seronegative. The study sequenced eight donors, all healthy volunteers chosen at random: three men and five women. Sequencing of the libraries produced 2 x 150 bp reads on Illumina HiSeq 2000/2500, MiSeq or NextSeq. The investigation overall reported the following: Whether the expanded NKG2C-expressing T cell clones were specific for HCMV antigens was left unclear. In several donors, the dominant CD3+CD56+NKG2C+ clonotypes were found to rank among the top 10 CD8+ clonotypes and to make up 1.0-7.0% of CD8+ T cells. Those dominant clonotypes were again the most abundant among CD3+CD56-NKG2C+ cells in a handful of donors, at about 28.3-65%.

HCMV serostatus was determined by detecting HCMV-specific IgG in serum with a commercial ELISA kit. Ficoll density gradient centrifugation was used to isolate peripheral blood mononuclear cells from blood. The CDR3 has 15 amino acids, counting the end cysteine and phenylalanine. Only the protein sequence is given. The germline V gene (reference sequence) provides CDR1 DFQATT and CDR2 SNEGSKA. Sequenced using an Illumina HiSeq 2000. 5'RACE template switching, by which a universal primer site and unique molecular identifiers were added, was used to make TCR beta cDNA libraries. Priming for cDNA synthesis came from the TCR beta constant segment, and two successive PCR amplification steps followed. The authors' pipeline ran thus. Reads were demultiplexed and grouped by UMI with MIGEC, and clonotypes were assembled and quantified with MiTCR. Only TCR cDNA sequences supported by at least two reads were kept to exclude erroneous sequences. The tcR package was used for downstream repertoire analysis, and clonotypes were matched across fractions by CDR3 nucleotide sequence plus V segment. VDJmatch was used to annotate antigen specificity against VDJdb, with one amino acid substitution allowed in CDR3. The reads, reprocessed by TCRdb, yield one row per CDR3 protein sequence and no DNA. These V and J calls derive from TCRdb rather than the authors' analysis. The sample table includes fewer than 550,000 distinct CDR3 sequences. The ten largest clones add up to around 1.4% of the sample.

As regards this clonotype: Its recognized antigen is unknown.

The sequencing input was blood T cells: a sorted CD56 or NKG2C T cell subset, CD4+ or CD8+ T cells, or bulk PBMC T cells (not recorded which). The chain uses TRBV20-1 and TRBJ1-1; TCRdb's D call of TRBD1 is untestable without DNA. This TCR was sampled from a woman aged 50 to 60 in good health. Donor details come from another sample of the same person, matched by shared clones. The CDR3 region has the sequence CSARDGGQGYTEAFF.